These T cell receptor beta chains were read from a single sample in a study of CD8 T cells in ankylosing spondylitis. One entry per CDR3 protein, called by TCRdb with MiXCR from the 5' RACE reads. The sample includes around 480,000 distinct CDR3 sequences, under 20% of them seen just once. The sample was blood, either unsorted or a sorted T cell fraction (not recorded which). These receptor sequences come from a male donor with ankylosing spondylitis. The CDR3 runs from the conserved cysteine through the conserved F or W. D genes are given only for firm matches. The size entry is marked missing in some rows and otherwise reads once, few, many or a size class.

TRBD2,few,TRBJ2-2,TRBV20-1,TGCAGTGCTAGAGGGGGACTAGCGGGGCCGAACACCGGGGAGCTGTTTTTT,CSARGGLAGPNTGELFF
NA,many,TRBJ1-2,TRBV24-1,TGTGCCACCAGTGACTTGACAGGACCGACAAGCGGCTACACCTTC,CATSDLTGPTSGYTF
TRBD1,few,TRBJ1-5,TRBV10-3,TGTGCCATCAGTGACACAGGGGTTACAAGCAATCAGCCCCAGCATTTT,CAISDTGVTSNQPQHF
NA,few,TRBJ2-6,TRBV30,TGTGCCTGGACCGAGTTGGGAGCATCTGGGGCCAACGTCCTGACTTTC,CAWTELGASGANVLTF
NA,once,TRBJ2-5,TRBV20-1,TGCAGTGCTACTGTGGAGAAGACCCAGTACTTC,CSATVEKTQYF
NA,NA,TRBJ2-1,TRBV2,TGTGCCAGCAGGGTCCTAGCCAACTACAATGAGCAGTTCTTC,CASRVLANYNEQFF
NA,few,TRBJ1-6,TRBV20-1,TGCAGTGCTAGCGACAGCGAGATCTATGGTTCACCCCTCCACTTT,CSASDSEIYGSPLHF
TRBD2,NA,TRBJ2-7,TRBV5-1,TGCGCCAGCAGCTTGGGGGGACTAGCGGAGGGCTACGAGCAGTACTTC,CASSLGGLAEGYEQYF
NA,few,TRBJ2-3,TRBV20-1,TGCAGTGCGGTCGCATCGAGCACAGATACGCAGTATTTT,CSAVASSTDTQYF
NA,NA,TRBJ2-7,TRBV7-2,TGTGCCAGCAGCTTAGGGAGGCTCGACGAGCAGTACTTC,CASSLGRLDEQYF
NA,many,TRBJ1-2,TRBV7-9,TGTGCCAGCAGTCGGGGAGGCGTCGAAACGGTCTATTATGGCTACACCTTC,CASSRGGVETVYYGYTF
TRBD1,few,TRBJ1-1,TRBV5-1,TGCGCCAGCAGCTTGCTCGCTGGACTCCGGGACAGAGTCCAAACTGAAGCTTTCTTT,CASSLLAGLRDRVQTEAFF
TRBD1,many,TRBJ1-1,TRBV12-3/TRBV12-4,TGTGCCAGCAGTACAGGGGGGAACACTGAAGCTTTCTTT,CASSTGGNTEAFF
NA,many,TRBJ2-1,TRBV7-2,TGTGCCAGCAGCTTAGTGGGGGGCCGGGATGAGCAGTTCTTC,CASSLVGGRDEQFF
NA,NA,TRBJ2-3,TRBV28,TGTGCCAGCAGTACCCCCGCGGGGGAGGGACAGACTACGCAGTATTTT,CASSTPAGEGQTTQYF
NA,few,TRBJ1-5,TRBV20-1,TGCAGTGCTAGATACGACACAAATCAGCCCCAGCATTTT,CSARYDTNQPQHF
TRBD1,NA,TRBJ1-1,TRBV3-1,TGTGCCAGCAGCCGAGGGACAGGGGGCGGGTACACTGAAGCTTTCTTT,CASSRGTGGGYTEAFF
TRBD1,few,TRBJ2-3,TRBV12-3/TRBV12-4,TGTGCCAGCAGTTTACCCGGCGCCGGGACAGCAGATACGCAGTATTTT,CASSLPGAGTADTQYF